Listed below are T cell receptor beta chains from one sample, sequenced in a study of cytomegalovirus exposure and HLA in healthy donors. Generated by immunoSEQ multiplex PCR, the TCRdb table keeps only in-frame clones and is missing some. The sample lists tens of thousands of clones, 91% occurring once. The material sequenced was PBMCs. Receptor source: a woman under 40 in good health and CMV-seronegative. The CDR3 runs from the conserved cysteine through the conserved F or W. A D gene is named only where the DNA matches it firmly. Clone size is stated in some rows and not others, as once, few, many or a class when expanded.

d_call | j_call | clone_size | v_call | cdr3_aa | cdr3_nt
- | TRBJ2-2 | - | TRBV7-2 | CASSPTGEGTGELFF | TGTGCCAGCAGCCCGACAGGGGAGGGTACCGGGGAGCTGTTTTTT
- | TRBJ2-1 | - | TRBV18 | CASSPLPAATYNEQFF | TGTGCCAGCTCACCACTTCCAGCGGCAACCTACAATGAGCAGTTCTTC
- | TRBJ2-5 | - | TRBV1 | CTSSQEGTEAPRLGRQKQETQYF | TGCACCAGCAGCCAAGAAGGGACAGAGGCTCCCCGTCTGGGGCGTCAGAAGCAAGAGACCCAGTACTTC
- | TRBJ2-7 | - | TRBV6-1 | CASSEALLGGEQYF | TGTGCCAGCAGTGAAGCTCTATTAGGAGGGGAGCAGTACTTC
TRBD1 | TRBJ2-5 | - | TRBV28 | CASSPTGTGLSGDNPAGTQYF | TGTGCCAGCTCCCCGACCGGGACAGGGCTTTCGGGGGATAACCCGGCAGGGACCCAGTACTTC
TRBD1 | TRBJ1-2 | - | TRBV5-8 | CASSVDRAAGGGNYGYTF | TGTGCCAGCAGCGTCGACAGGGCCGCGGGGGGGGGCAACTATGGCTACACCTTC
TRBD2 | TRBJ2-5 | - | TRBV30 | CAWSSGTSGGETQYF | TGTGCCTGGAGTTCCGGGACTAGCGGAGGAGAGACCCAGTACTTC
- | TRBJ2-7 | - | TRBV11-1 | CASSLRGGADEQYF | TGTGCCAGCAGCTTACGTGGGGGCGCGGACGAGCAGTACTTC
TRBD2 | TRBJ2-3 | - | TRBV5-4 | CASSREGGQVGDTQYF | TGTGCCAGCAGCCGGGAGGGGGGGCAAGTTGGAGATACGCAGTATTTT
- | TRBJ2-5 | - | TRBV5-4 | CASSFFGETQYF | TGTGCCAGCAGCTTTTTCGGGGAGACCCAGTACTTC
TRBD1 | TRBJ2-3 | - | TRBV6-5 | CASSEQGPKQYF | TGTGCCAGCAGTGAACAGGGGCCAAAGCAGTATTTT
TRBD1 | TRBJ2-7 | - | TRBV28 | CASRDRGYEQYF | TGTGCCAGCCGGGACAGGGGCTACGAGCAGTACTTC
- | TRBJ1-1 | - | TRBV18 | CASSPPAGARAEAFF | TGTGCCAGCTCACCTCCGGCGGGGGCGAGGGCTGAAGCTTTCTTT
TRBD2 | TRBJ2-7 | - | TRBV10-3 | CAISANSGRLRDEQYF | TGTGCCATCAGTGCAAATAGCGGGAGGCTTCGTGACGAGCAGTACTTC
- | TRBJ2-1 | - | TRBV6-4 | CASSDWDTGGEQFF | TGTGCCAGCAGTGACTGGGACACCGGCGGTGAGCAGTTCTTC
TRBD1 | TRBJ2-7 | - | TRBV6-5 | CASGTGLGEQYF | TGTGCCAGCGGGACAGGGCTGGGCGAGCAGTACTTC
- | TRBJ1-2 | - | TRBV10-1 | CASSDTNYGYTF | TGCGCCAGCAGTGATACTAACTATGGCTACACCTTC
TRBD1 | TRBJ1-2 | - | TRBV7-6 | CASSLLRDGGGTYGYTF | TGTGCCAGCAGCTTACTGCGTGACGGAGGGGGCACCTATGGCTACACCTTC
- | TRBJ2-7 | - | TRBV28 | CASRVSGRGYEQYF | TGTGCCAGCAGAGTGTCCGGGCGGGGCTACGAGCAGTACTTC
- | TRBJ2-7 | once | TRBV5-1 | CASSSRQGGYEQYF | TGCGCCAGCAGCTCTCGACAGGGAGGCTACGAGCAGTACTTC
TRBD1 | TRBJ1-5 | - | TRBV19 | CASRSGTGGDQPQHF | TGTGCCAGTAGATCCGGGACAGGGGGGGATCAGCCCCAGCATTTT
TRBD1 | TRBJ1-3 | once | TRBV30 | CAWTGTAVNWNTIYF | TGTGCCTGGACCGGGACAGCGGTAAATTGGAACACCATATATTTT
- | TRBJ2-5 | - | TRBV5-6 | CASSLLAEGGKTQYF | TGTGCCAGCAGCTTGTTAGCGGAGGGGGGGAAGACCCAGTACTTC
- | TRBJ2-3 | - | TRBV18 | CASSPPEPTDTQYF | TGTGCCAGCTCACCACCTGAGCCCACAGATACGCAGTATTTT
- | TRBJ1-1 | - | TRBV28 | CASSLFRTEAFF | TGTGCCAGCAGTTTATTCAGGACAGAAGCTTTCTTT
- | TRBJ2-7 | - | TRBV9 | CASSGGYRDYEQYF | TGTGCCAGCAGCGGAGGCTACAGGGATTACGAGCAGTACTTC
TRBD2 | TRBJ2-7 | - | TRBV11-2 | CASSQTGTSGTSEQYF | TGTGCCAGCAGCCAAACCGGGACTAGCGGGACTAGCGAGCAGTACTTC
TRBD2 | TRBJ2-3 | - | TRBV5-1 | CASSSETSGRAVADTQYF | TGCGCCAGCAGCTCGGAAACTAGCGGGAGGGCCGTTGCAGATACGCAGTATTTT
- | TRBJ2-3 | once | TRBV2 | CASNPASLGTDTQYF | TGTGCCAGCAACCCGGCCTCACTAGGCACAGATACGCAGTATTTT
TRBD2 | TRBJ2-1 | - | TRBV18 | CASSPSTAGGPHEQFF | TGTGCCAGCTCACCATCAACAGCGGGAGGGCCCCATGAGCAGTTCTTC
TRBD1 | TRBJ1-1 | - | TRBV25-1 | CASSPGGEAFF | TGTGCCAGCAGTCCAGGGGGCGAGGCTTTCTTT
TRBD1 | TRBJ2-5 | - | TRBV19 | CASRVFHGTGGTETQYF | TGTGCCAGTAGAGTCTTCCACGGGACAGGGGGAACGGAGACCCAGTACTTC
TRBD2 | TRBJ2-3 | - | TRBV29-1 | CSVDTSGSGDTQYF | TGCAGCGTTGACACTAGCGGGAGTGGTGATACGCAGTATTTT
- | TRBJ2-3 | - | TRBV28 | CASSLYGAGQRNSGDTQYF | TGTGCCAGCAGTTTGTATGGGGCCGGACAGCGGAACAGTGGAGATACGCAGTATTTT
- | TRBJ1-1 | - | TRBV7-2 | CASSLETGTTYEAFF | TGTGCCAGCAGCCTAGAAACCGGGACAACCTACGAAGCTTTCTTT
TRBD1 | TRBJ2-7 | - | TRBV30 | CAGGQSYEQYF | TGTGCCGGGGGACAGTCCTACGAGCAGTACTTC
- | TRBJ2-7 | - | TRBV6-1 | CASSVGQAVHEQYF | TGTGCCAGCAGTGTGGGACAAGCTGTCCACGAGCAGTACTTC
- | TRBJ1-3 | - | TRBV6-1 | CASSRQADSGNTIYF | TGTGCCAGCAGCCGACAGGCGGACTCTGGAAACACCATATATTTT
TRBD1 | TRBJ1-4 | - | TRBV6-4 | CASSGIRGLGVKLFF | TGTGCCAGCAGTGGAATAAGGGGGCTTGGGGTAAAACTGTTTTTT
TRBD1 | TRBJ1-3 | once | TRBV7-3 | CASRFPTGDGNTIYF | TGTGCCAGCAGATTCCCTACAGGGGACGGAAACACCATATATTTT
- | TRBJ1-4 | - | TRBV5-1 | CASSSLERDEKLFF | TGCGCCAGCAGCTCCCTTGAGCGGGATGAAAAACTGTTTTTT
TRBD2 | TRBJ2-1 | - | TRBV18 | CASSPPWASGGEQFF | TGTGCCAGCTCACCACCGTGGGCTAGCGGAGGGGAGCAGTTCTTC
- | TRBJ2-5 | - | TRBV11-2 | CASLGGETQYF | TGTGCCTCTTTGGGGGGAGAGACCCAGTACTTC
TRBD2 | TRBJ2-1 | few | TRBV6-6 | CASSLRRESLNEQFF | TGTGCCAGCAGCCTCAGGCGGGAGTCTTTAAATGAGCAGTTCTTC
TRBD1 | TRBJ1-5 | few | TRBV7-2 | CASSSQGDQPQHF | TGTGCCAGCAGCTCACAGGGGGATCAGCCCCAGCATTTT
- | TRBJ2-7 | - | TRBV28 | CASSLAAYEQYF | TGTGCCAGCAGTTTAGCAGCCTACGAGCAGTACTTC
- | TRBJ2-5 | - | TRBV6-1 | CASTGGARQETQYF | TGTGCCAGCACTGGGGGGGCCCGTCAAGAGACCCAGTACTTC
- | TRBJ2-3 | - | TRBV6-4 | CASSDELAADTQYF | TGTGCCAGCAGTGATGAACTAGCAGCCGATACGCAGTATTTT
- | TRBJ1-2 | - | TRBV7-2 | CASSLRSEGIRGNYGYTF | TGTGCCAGCAGCTTACGGAGTGAAGGGATTCGGGGGAACTATGGCTACACCTTC
TRBD1 | TRBJ1-4 | - | TRBV6-5 | CASSYGQGTTNEKLFF | TGTGCCAGCAGTTATGGACAGGGCACAACTAATGAAAAACTGTTTTTT
- | TRBJ1-2 | - | TRBV6-1 | CASSELQGISYGYTF | TGTGCCAGCAGTGAACTGCAGGGGATATCCTATGGCTACACCTTC
TRBD1 | TRBJ1-2 | - | TRBV5-6 | CASRGQGFGYTF | TGTGCCAGCAGGGGACAGGGGTTTGGCTACACCTTC
- | TRBJ1-2 | - | TRBV7-9 | CASSLGGFQEDRNYGYTF | TGTGCCAGCAGCTTAGGGGGGTTTCAGGAAGACAGGAACTATGGCTACACCTTC
- | TRBJ2-7 | - | TRBV4-2 | CASSQEFSAGSPYAQYF | TGTGCCAGCAGCCAAGAATTCAGTGCGGGGTCACCCTATGCGCAGTACTTC
TRBD2 | TRBJ2-1 | - | TRBV4-2 | CASSQEWLAGITEQFF | TGTGCCAGCAGCCAAGAGTGGCTAGCGGGAATTACTGAGCAGTTCTTC